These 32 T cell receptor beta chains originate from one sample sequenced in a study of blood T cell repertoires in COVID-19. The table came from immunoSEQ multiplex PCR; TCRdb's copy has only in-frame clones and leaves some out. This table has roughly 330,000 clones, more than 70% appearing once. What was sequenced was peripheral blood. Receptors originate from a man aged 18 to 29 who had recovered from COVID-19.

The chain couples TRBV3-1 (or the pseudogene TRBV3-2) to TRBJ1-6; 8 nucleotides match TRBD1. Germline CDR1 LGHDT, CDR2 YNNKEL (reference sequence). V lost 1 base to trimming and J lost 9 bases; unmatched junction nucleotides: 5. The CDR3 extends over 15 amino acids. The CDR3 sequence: CASSQGGTGLSPLHF. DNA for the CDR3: TGTGCCAGCAGCCAAGGCGGGACAGGACTTTCACCCCTCCACTTT.

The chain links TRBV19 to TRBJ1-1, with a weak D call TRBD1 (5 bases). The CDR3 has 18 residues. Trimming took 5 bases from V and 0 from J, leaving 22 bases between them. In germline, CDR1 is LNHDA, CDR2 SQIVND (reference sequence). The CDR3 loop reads CASSSPTASNQMNTEAFF. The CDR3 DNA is TGTGCCAGTAGTTCTCCGACAGCGAGTAATCAAATGAACACTGAAGCTTTCTTT.

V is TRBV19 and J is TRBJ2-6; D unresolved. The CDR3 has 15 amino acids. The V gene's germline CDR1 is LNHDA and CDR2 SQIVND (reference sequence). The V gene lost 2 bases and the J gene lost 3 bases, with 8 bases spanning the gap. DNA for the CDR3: TGTGCCAGTAGTATACAGATTGTTGGGGCCAACGTCCTGACTTTC. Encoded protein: CASSIQIVGANVLTF.

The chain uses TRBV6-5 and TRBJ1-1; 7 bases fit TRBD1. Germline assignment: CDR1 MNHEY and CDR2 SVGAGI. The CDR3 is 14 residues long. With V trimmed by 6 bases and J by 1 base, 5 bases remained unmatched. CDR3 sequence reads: CASRWDSQNTEAFF. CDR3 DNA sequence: TGTGCCAGCAGATGGGACAGCCAGAACACTGAAGCTTTCTTT.

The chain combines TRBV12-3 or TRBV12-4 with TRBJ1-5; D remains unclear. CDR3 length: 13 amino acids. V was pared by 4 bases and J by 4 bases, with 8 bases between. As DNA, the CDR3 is TGTGCCAGCAGTTCCGCAGAAAATCAGCCCCAGCATTTT. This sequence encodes CASSSAENQPQHF.

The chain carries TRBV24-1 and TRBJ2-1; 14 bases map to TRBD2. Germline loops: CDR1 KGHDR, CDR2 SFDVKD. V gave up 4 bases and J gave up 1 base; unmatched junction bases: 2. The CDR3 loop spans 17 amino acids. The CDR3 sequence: CATSDGTSGGSYNEQFF. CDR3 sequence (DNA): TGTGCCACCAGTGACGGGACTAGCGGGGGATCCTACAATGAGCAGTTCTTC.

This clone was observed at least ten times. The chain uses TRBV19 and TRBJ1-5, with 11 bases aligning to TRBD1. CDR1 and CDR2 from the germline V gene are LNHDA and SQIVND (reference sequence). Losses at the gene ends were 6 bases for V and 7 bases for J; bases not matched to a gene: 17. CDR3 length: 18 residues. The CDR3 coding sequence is TGTGCCAGTAGCTCAGAGAGACCCGGGACAGGGGGTGGACAGCCCCAGCATTTT. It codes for CASSSERPGTGGGQPQHF.

The CDR3 coding sequence is TGTGCCAGCAGTTTGGGGTTTTGGGACAGCCGTCCCCTCCACTTT. It translates to CASSLGFWDSRPLHF. The chain links TRBV27 to TRBJ1-6, with 7 bases aligning to TRBD1. This CDR3 has 15 residues. Germline CDR1 is MNHEY and CDR2 is SMNVEV (reference sequence). V trimming: 3 bases; J trimming: 13 bases; junction bases outside the gene matches: 12.

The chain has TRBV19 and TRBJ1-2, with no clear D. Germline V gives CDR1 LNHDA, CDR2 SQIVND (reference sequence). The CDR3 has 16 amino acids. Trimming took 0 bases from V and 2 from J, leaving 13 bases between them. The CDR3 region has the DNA TGTGCCAGTAGTATAGATCCGCTGGCGGCCAACTATGGCTACACCTTC. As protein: CASSIDPLAANYGYTF.

Written as DNA, the CDR3 is TGCGCCAGCAGCGTAACCAGGGTGAACACTGAAGCTTTCTTT. Its translation: CASSVTRVNTEAFF. The chain uses TRBV5-1 and TRBJ1-1; possibly TRBD1 for D (5 bases). CDR1 and CDR2 from the germline V gene are SGHRS and YFSETQ. V lost 4 bases, J lost 0 bases, and 10 bases lay in between. The CDR3 length is 14 residues.

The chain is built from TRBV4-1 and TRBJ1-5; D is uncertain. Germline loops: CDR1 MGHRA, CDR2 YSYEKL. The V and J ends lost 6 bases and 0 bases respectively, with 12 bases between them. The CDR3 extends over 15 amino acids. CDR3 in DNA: TGCGCCAGCAGGAGCCAGGTTAATAGCAATCAGCCCCAGCATTTT. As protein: CASRSQVNSNQPQHF.

The CDR3 is CASSRSGDEQFF. CDR3 bases: TGTGCCAGCAGCAGATCAGGGGATGAGCAGTTCTTC. The chain employs TRBV7-9 and TRBJ2-1; possible D gene TRBD1, 6 bases. CDR3 length equals 12 residues. The germline V and J ends were trimmed by 5 bases and 8 bases, with 10 bases remaining between them. Germline assignment: CDR1 SEHNR and CDR2 FQNEAQ (reference sequence).

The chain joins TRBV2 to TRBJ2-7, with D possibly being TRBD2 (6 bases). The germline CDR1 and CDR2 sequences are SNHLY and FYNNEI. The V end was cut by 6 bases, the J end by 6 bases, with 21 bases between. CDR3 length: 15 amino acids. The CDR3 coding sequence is TGTGCCAGCAGCCTCCGGGACTCGACGGGTGGCGAGCAGTACTTC. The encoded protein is CASSLRDSTGGEQYF.

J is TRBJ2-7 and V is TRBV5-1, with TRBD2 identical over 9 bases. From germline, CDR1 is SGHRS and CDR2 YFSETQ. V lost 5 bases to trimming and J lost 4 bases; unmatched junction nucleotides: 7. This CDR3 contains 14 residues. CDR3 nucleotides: TGCGCCAGCAGGGCTAGCGGGAAGTTATACGAGCAGTACTTC. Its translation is CASRASGKLYEQYF.

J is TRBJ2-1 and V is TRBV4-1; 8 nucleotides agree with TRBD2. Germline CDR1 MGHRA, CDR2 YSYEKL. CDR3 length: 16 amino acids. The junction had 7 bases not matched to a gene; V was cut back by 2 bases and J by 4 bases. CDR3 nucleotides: TGCGCCAGCAGCCAACCAAGCGGGAGTCGGTACAATGAGCAGTTCTTC. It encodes CASSQPSGSRYNEQFF.

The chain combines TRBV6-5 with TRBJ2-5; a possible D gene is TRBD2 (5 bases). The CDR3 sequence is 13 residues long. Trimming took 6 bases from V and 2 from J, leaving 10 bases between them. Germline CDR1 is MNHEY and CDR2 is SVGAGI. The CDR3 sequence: CASRRADQETQYF. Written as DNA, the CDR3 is TGTGCCAGCAGGCGGGCGGATCAAGAGACCCAGTACTTC.

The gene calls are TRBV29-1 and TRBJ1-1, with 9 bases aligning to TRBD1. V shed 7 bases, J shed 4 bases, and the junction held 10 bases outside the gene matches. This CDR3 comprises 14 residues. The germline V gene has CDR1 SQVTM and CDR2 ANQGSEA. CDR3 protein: CSATTGGYGTEAFF. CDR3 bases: TGCAGCGCTACGACAGGGGGGTATGGCACTGAAGCTTTCTTT.

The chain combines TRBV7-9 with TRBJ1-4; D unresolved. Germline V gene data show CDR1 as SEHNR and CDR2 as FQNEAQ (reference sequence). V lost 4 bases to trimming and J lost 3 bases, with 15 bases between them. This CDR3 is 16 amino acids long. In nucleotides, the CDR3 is TGTGCCAGCAGCTCGCTCCAGAGGAGGGCTAATGAAAAACTGTTTTTT. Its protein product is CASSSLQRRANEKLFF.

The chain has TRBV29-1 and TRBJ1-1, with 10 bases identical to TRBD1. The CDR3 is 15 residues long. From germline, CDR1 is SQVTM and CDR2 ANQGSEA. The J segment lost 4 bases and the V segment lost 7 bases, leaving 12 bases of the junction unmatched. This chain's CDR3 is CSARQGAGVGTEAFF. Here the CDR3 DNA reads TGCAGCGCCCGACAGGGGGCCGGGGTGGGCACTGAAGCTTTCTTT.

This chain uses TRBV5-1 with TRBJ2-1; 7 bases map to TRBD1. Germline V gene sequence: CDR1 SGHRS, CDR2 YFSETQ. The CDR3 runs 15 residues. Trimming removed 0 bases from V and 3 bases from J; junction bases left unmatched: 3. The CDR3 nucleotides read TGCGCCAGCAGCTTGGAGGGGGCCAACTACAATGAGCAGTTCTTC. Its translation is CASSLEGANYNEQFF.

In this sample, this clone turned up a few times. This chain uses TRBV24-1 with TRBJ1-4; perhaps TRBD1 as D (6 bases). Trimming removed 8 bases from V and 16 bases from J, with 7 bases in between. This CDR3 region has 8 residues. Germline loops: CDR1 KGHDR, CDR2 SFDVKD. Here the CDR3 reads CATKDRFF. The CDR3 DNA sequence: TGTGCCACCAAGGACAGGTTTTTT.

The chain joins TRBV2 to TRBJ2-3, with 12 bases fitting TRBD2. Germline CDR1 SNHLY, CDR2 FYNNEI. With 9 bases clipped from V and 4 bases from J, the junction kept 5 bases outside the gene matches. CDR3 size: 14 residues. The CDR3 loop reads CARMLAGGPDTQYF. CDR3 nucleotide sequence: TGTGCCAGAATGCTAGCGGGAGGGCCAGATACGCAGTATTTT.

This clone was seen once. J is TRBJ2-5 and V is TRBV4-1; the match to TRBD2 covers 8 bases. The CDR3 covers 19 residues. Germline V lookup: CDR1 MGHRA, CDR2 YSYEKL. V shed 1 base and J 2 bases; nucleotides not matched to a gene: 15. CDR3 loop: CASSQGPGSGRGGQETQYF. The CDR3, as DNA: TGCGCCAGCAGCCAAGGACCGGGCAGCGGGAGAGGAGGGCAAGAGACCCAGTACTTC.

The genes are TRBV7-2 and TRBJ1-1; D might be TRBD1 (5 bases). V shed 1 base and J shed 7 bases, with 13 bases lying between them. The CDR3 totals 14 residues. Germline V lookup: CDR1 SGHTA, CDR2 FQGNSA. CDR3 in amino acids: CASSLGQGGNEAFF. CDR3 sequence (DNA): TGTGCCAGCAGCTTAGGGCAGGGAGGGAATGAAGCTTTCTTT.

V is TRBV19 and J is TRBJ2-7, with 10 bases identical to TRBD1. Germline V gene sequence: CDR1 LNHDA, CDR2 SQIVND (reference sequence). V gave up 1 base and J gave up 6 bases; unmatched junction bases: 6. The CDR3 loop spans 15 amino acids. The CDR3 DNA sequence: TGTGCCAGTAGTATAGCGGGACAGGGGTTTTCCGAGCAGTACTTC. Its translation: CASSIAGQGFSEQYF.

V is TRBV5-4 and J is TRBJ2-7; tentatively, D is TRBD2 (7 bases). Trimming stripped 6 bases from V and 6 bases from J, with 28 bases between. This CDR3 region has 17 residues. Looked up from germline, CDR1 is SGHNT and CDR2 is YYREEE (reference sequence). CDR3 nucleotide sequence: TGTGCCAGCACCAACGATCAGGTGGAGGGGGGGCCTGGCGAGCAGTACTTC. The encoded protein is CASTNDQVEGGPGEQYF.

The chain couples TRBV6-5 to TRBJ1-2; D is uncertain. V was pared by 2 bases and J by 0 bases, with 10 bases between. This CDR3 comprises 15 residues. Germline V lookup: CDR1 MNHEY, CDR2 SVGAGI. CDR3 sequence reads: CASSYNGVSNYGYTF. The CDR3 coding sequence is TGTGCCAGCAGTTACAACGGAGTTTCTAACTATGGCTACACCTTC.

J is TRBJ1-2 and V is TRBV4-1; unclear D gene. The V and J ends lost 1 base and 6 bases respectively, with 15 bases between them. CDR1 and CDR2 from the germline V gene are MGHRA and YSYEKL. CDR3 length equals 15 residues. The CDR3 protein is CASSQAPGGDDGYTF. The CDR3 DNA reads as TGCGCCAGCAGCCAAGCACCGGGTGGAGACGATGGCTACACCTTC.

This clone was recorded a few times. The CDR3 DNA is TGTGCCAGCAGCTTAGGGGGGGTGCAACCCCAGCATTTT. It encodes CASSLGGVQPQHF. The chain recombines TRBV7-8 with TRBJ1-5; tentatively, D is TRBD1 (5 bases). CDR1 and CDR2 from the germline V gene are SGHVS and FQNEAQ. Trimming cost V 1 base and J 10 bases, with 11 bases left between them. The CDR3 runs 13 residues.

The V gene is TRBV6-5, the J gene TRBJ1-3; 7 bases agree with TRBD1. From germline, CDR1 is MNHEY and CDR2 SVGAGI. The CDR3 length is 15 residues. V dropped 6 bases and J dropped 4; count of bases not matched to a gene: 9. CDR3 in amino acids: CASRTHRGSGNTIYF. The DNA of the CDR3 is TGTGCCAGCAGGACTCACAGGGGTTCCGGAAACACCATATATTTT.

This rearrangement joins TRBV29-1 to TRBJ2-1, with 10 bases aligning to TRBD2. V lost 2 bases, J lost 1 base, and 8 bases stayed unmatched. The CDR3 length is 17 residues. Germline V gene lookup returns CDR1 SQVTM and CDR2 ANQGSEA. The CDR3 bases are TGCAGCGTTGAATTTAGGACTAGCGGAACTTCCTACAATGAGCAGTTCTTC. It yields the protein CSVEFRTSGTSYNEQFF.

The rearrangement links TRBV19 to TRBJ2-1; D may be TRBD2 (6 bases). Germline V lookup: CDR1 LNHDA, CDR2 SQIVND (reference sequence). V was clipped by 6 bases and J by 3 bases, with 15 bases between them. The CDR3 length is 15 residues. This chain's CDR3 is CASSLGGRDYNEQFF. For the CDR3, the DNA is TGTGCCAGTAGCTTGGGGGGAAGAGACTACAATGAGCAGTTCTTC. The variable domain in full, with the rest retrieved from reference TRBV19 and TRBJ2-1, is DGGITQSPKYLFRKEGQNVTLSCEQNLNHDAMYWYRQDPGQGLRLIYYSQIVNDFQKGDIAEGYSVSREKKESFPLTVTSAQKNPTAFYLCASSLGGRDYNEQFFGPGTRLTVL.